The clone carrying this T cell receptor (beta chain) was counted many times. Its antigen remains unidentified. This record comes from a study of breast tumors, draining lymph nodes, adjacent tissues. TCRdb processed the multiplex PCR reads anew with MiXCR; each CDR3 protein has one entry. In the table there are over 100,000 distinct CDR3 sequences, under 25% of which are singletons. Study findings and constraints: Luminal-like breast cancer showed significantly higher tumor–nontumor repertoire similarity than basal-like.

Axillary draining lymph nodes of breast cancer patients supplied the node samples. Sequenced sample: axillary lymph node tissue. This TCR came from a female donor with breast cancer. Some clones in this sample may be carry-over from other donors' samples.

The CDR3 region has the DNA TGTGCCAGCAGCGTAGACAGGGGAAAGTCCTACGAGCAGTACTTC. This translates into CASSVDRGKSYEQYF. The rearrangement joins TRBV5-4 to TRBJ2-7; 8 positions agree with TRBD1. CDR3 length: 15 residues. Trimming at V came to 4 bases and at J to 1 base, leaving 7 bases not matched to a gene. Germline CDR1 SGHNT, CDR2 YYREEE (reference sequence).